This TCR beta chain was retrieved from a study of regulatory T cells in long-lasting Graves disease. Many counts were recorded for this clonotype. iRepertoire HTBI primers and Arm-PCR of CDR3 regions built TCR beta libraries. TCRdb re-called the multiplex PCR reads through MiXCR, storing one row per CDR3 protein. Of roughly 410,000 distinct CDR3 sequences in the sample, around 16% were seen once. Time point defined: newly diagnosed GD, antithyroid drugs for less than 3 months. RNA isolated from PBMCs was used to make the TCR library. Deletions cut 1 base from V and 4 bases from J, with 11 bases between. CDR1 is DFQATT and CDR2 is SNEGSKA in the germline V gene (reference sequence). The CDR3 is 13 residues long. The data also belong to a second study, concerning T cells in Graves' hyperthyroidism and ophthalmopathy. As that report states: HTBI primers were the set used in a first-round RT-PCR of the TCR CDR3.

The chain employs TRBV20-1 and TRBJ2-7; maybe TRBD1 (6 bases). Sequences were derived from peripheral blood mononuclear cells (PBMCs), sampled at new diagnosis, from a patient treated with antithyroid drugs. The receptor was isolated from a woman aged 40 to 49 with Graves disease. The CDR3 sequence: CSARARTGYEQYF. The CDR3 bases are TGCAGTGCTAGAGCCCGTACAGGGTACGAGCAGTACTTC.